The rows below give T cell receptor beta chains drawn from one sample of a study of identical twins. TCRdb reanalysed the 5' RACE reads using MiXCR and keeps one entry per CDR3 protein. The repertoire includes 300,000 to 400,000 distinct CDR3 sequences, about 12% of them detected once, and approximately 7.6% sits in the top ten. These data were likewise used in another study, on yellow fever vaccine responses in identical twins.

The sample consisted of CD8+ T cells sorted from blood. These receptors were collected from a woman aged 18-29 years in good health. Each CDR3 is given with its conserved first and last residue. A D gene is named only where the DNA matches it firmly. Only part of the rows carry a size: once, few, many, or a class if the clone is expanded.

TRBJ1-2	TRBV5-6	.	.	TGTGCCAGCAGCCAGAGAGAACCTGGCTACACCTTC	CASSQREPGYTF
TRBJ2-1	TRBV7-9	few	.	TGTGCCAGCAGCGGCTTGCGGGGAGGCTCCTACAATGAGCAGTTCTTC	CASSGLRGGSYNEQFF
TRBJ2-1	TRBV9	.	.	TGTGCCAGCAGCGCCAGGGTCCACAATGAGCAGTTCTTC	CASSARVHNEQFF
TRBJ2-1	TRBV20-1	many	.	TGCAGTGCTAGAGACTACAATGAGCAGTTCTTC	CSARDYNEQFF
TRBJ2-1	TRBV20-1	few	.	TGCAGTGCTAGACGCCTGGACAACTACAATGAGCAGTTCTTC	CSARRLDNYNEQFF
TRBJ2-1	TRBV13	.	.	TGTGCCAGCAGCCTTGGGTGGAGCTCCTACAATGAGCAGTTCTTC	CASSLGWSSYNEQFF
TRBJ1-2	TRBV20-1	.	TRBD1	TGCAGTGCTGTGACAGGGAATAACTATGGCTACACCTTC	CSAVTGNNYGYTF
TRBJ2-3	TRBV7-9	many	.	TGTGCCAGCAGCTTACAGGGCAGACACACAGATACGCAGTATTTT	CASSLQGRHTDTQYF
TRBJ2-5	TRBV27	few	.	TGTGCCAGCACAGGTCCTCAAGAGACCCAGTACTTC	CASTGPQETQYF
TRBJ2-1	TRBV14	.	TRBD1	TGTGCCAGCAGCCAAGATCTGGGACAGGGTCGAAACAATGAGCAGTTCTTC	CASSQDLGQGRNNEQFF
TRBJ2-3	TRBV4-1	.	.	TGCGCCAGCAGCCCAGAACCCAGCACAGATACGCAGTATTTT	CASSPEPSTDTQYF
TRBJ2-1	TRBV7-9	few	.	TGTGCCAGCAGCGACCTGGACTTCGGAGAGCAGTTCTTC	CASSDLDFGEQFF
TRBJ2-3	TRBV4-1	.	.	TGCGCCAGCAGCCAACGCCCCCCCACAGATACGCAGTATTTT	CASSQRPPTDTQYF
TRBJ2-3	TRBV12-3/TRBV12-4	few	TRBD2	TGTGCCAGCGGGAGGGCCAAACTGGGTACGCAGTATTTT	CASGRAKLGTQYF
TRBJ2-1	TRBV7-6	few	TRBD1	TGTGCCAGCAGCTTAGCGGCAGGGGGAAACAATGAGCAGTTCTTC	CASSLAAGGNNEQFF
TRBJ1-2	TRBV21-1	once	.	TGTGCCAGCAGCAAAAGGGTCCCCGGGACAGGTCACTATGGCTACACCTTC	CASSKRVPGTGHYGYTF
TRBJ2-7	TRBV7-2	few	TRBD2	TGTGCCAGCAGCTCGCGGACTAGCGGATACGAGCAGTACTTC	CASSSRTSGYEQYF
TRBJ2-5	TRBV12-3/TRBV12-4	.	TRBD2	TGTGCCAGCAGTTTTCGGGGGGTGCAAGAGACCCAGTACTTC	CASSFRGVQETQYF
TRBJ2-3	TRBV28	.	TRBD1	TGTGCCAGCAGTTTCGCGACAGGGGTAGTTGATACGCAGTATTTT	CASSFATGVVDTQYF
TRBJ2-3	TRBV7-8	few	TRBD1	TGTGCCAGCAGCTTAGGCCAGGGGGCCTACAGCACAGATACGCAGTATTTT	CASSLGQGAYSTDTQYF
TRBJ2-5	TRBV19	few	.	TGTGCCAGTAGTGCCACAGGGCTAGAGACCCAGTACTTC	CASSATGLETQYF
TRBJ2-2	TRBV2	many	.	TGTGCCAGCAGTGGAGGCAGGGTCAGCCCCGGGGAGCTGTTTTTT	CASSGGRVSPGELFF
TRBJ2-5	TRBV19	.	.	TGTGCCAGTAGAGATCCCGCGGGCAGGGGCCAAGAGACCCAGTACTTC	CASRDPAGRGQETQYF
TRBJ2-3	TRBV4-1	.	.	TGCGCCAGCAGCCAAGATGGCAGAAACACAGATACGCAGTATTTT	CASSQDGRNTDTQYF
TRBJ1-1	TRBV12-3/TRBV12-4	few	.	TGTTCCAGCAGCGCTGTCAGCTTTCCCACTGAAGCTTTCTTT	CSSSAVSFPTEAFF
TRBJ2-1	TRBV29-1	few	TRBD2	TGCAGCGGGGGGACTAGCGGATACAATGAGCAGTTCTTC	CSGGTSGYNEQFF
TRBJ2-2	TRBV7-8	.	.	TGTGCCAGCACCACTGGGGGGGGCGCTTTACGCGGGGAGCTGTTTTTT	CASTTGGGALRGELFF
TRBJ2-1	TRBV20-1	.	TRBD2	TGCAGTGCTCTCCTCGGGACTACCAATGAGCAGTTCTTC	CSALLGTTNEQFF
TRBJ1-2	TRBV15	few	.	TGTGCCACCAGCAGAGATCGGAGCAGGGGATCCTATGGCTACACCTTC	CATSRDRSRGSYGYTF
TRBJ2-1	TRBV7-9	.	.	TGTGCCAGCAGCTTAGCGCCGAGGGGGTACCCCAACAATGAGCAGTTCTTC	CASSLAPRGYPNNEQFF
TRBJ2-2	TRBV7-9	many	.	TGTGCCGGAGGCGGGGTCGGTGGCACCGGGGAGCTGTTTTTT	CAGGGVGGTGELFF
TRBJ1-1	TRBV5-1	few	.	TGCGCCAGCAGCTTGGGGTACAGGGAGGGCCTGGGGAACACTGAAGCTTTCTTT	CASSLGYREGLGNTEAFF
TRBJ2-7	TRBV9	.	.	TGTGCCAGCAGCGTAAGCAGGGACGTCTACGAGCAGTACTTC	CASSVSRDVYEQYF
TRBJ2-1	TRBV6-4	few	.	TGTGCCAGCAGTGACTCCGGGGGTGGCTACAATGAGCAGTTCTTC	CASSDSGGGYNEQFF
TRBJ1-5	TRBV28	.	.	TGTGCCAGCAACGAGGTGCAGGGGTATCAGCCCCAGCATTTT	CASNEVQGYQPQHF
TRBJ1-1	TRBV4-1	many	TRBD1	TGCGCCAGCAGCCAGATGGACAGGGGAGCTTTCTTT	CASSQMDRGAFF
TRBJ2-3	TRBV28	few	.	TGTGCCAGCAGTTTTTACTCAGATACGCAGTATTTT	CASSFYSDTQYF
TRBJ1-2	TRBV29-1	.	.	TGCAGCGTTGAAGATCAGGTTTCCTATGGCTACACCTTC	CSVEDQVSYGYTF
TRBJ2-1	TRBV12-3/TRBV12-4	.	.	TGTGCCAGCAGCAACAGGGTAAAGTCGAATGAGCAGTTCTTC	CASSNRVKSNEQFF
TRBJ1-1	TRBV27	many	.	TGTGCCAGCACCTCCGGGGGCGTCACTGAAGCTTTCTTT	CASTSGGVTEAFF
TRBJ2-2	TRBV9	once	.	TGTGCCAGCTCCTCGGAGGGCAACACCGGGGAGCTGTTTTTT	CASSSEGNTGELFF